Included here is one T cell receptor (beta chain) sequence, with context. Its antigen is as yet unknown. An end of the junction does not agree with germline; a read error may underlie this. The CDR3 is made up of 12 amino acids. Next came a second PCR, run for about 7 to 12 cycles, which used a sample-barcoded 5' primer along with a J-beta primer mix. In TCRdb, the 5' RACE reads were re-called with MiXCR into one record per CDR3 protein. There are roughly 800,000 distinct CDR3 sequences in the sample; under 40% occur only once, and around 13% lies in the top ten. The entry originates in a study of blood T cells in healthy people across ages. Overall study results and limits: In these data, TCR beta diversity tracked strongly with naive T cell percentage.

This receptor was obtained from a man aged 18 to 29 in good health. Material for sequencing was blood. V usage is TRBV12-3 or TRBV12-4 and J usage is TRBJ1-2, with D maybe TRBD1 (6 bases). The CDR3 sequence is CTSSRTEEGYTF. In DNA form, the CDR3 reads TGTACCAGCAGTCGGACAGAGGAAGGCTACACCTTC.